This T cell receptor (beta chain) was retrieved from a study of Ad26.COV2.S vaccination and SARS-CoV-2 variants. Libraries were prepared by immunoSEQ multiplex PCR; TCRdb keeps only in-frame clonotypes and omits some of them. This sample has about 350,000 clones, with around 90% found just once. The treatment was: some 19 received Ad26.COV2.S at low or high dose, single or two shots; several received placebo; per-sample allocation not given. Samples came from day 63 after the first vaccine or placebo injection. CDR3 size: 13 residues. The V gene's germline CDR1 is SGHRS and CDR2 YFSETQ. The germline V and J ends were trimmed by 7 bases and 2 bases, with 12 bases remaining between them.

This sequence originates from a person between 18 and 60 years old who received the Ad26.COV2.S COVID-19 vaccine or a placebo. This chain links TRBV5-1 with TRBJ2-5, with unresolved D. The sequences come from peripheral blood, collected in a trial of Ad26.COV2.S vaccine versus placebo. CDR3 bases: TGCGCCAGCCGAATAGCCCAACAAGAGACCCAGTACTTC. Amino acids: CASRIAQQETQYF. The variable domain in full, completed from reference TRBV5-1 and TRBJ2-5, reads KAGVTQTPRYLIKTRGQQVTLSCSPISGHRSVSWYQQTPGQGLQFLFEYFSETQRNKGNFPGRFSGRQFSNSRSEMNVSTLELGDSALYLCASRIAQQETQYFGPGTRLLVL.